This T cell receptor beta chain was sequenced during a study of tumor and adjacent non-tumor tissue in lung cancer. Study results and caveats: Shorter survival was associated with higher TCR diversity in tumors. Tumor tissue had significantly higher TCR diversity than normal lung.

A modified ARM-PCR protocol with three rounds of nested PCR amplified TCRbeta. TCRdb analysed the multiplex PCR reads with MiXCR anew, one entry per CDR3 protein. The data hold 77,000 or so distinct CDR3 sequences, with more than 65% observed a single time. In regard to this clonotype: No antigen is known for it. The CDR3 ends on some other residue instead of the conserved phenylalanine or tryptophan, so this is likely a read error.

This CDR3 comprises 14 residues. The germline V gene has CDR1 MNHNS and CDR2 SASEGT. RNA was extracted from bulk tissue without any cell sorting. Distant lung tissue was collected more than 3 cm away from the tumor edge. The specimen sequenced was distant non-tumor lung tissue. This chain links TRBV6-1 with TRBJ2-1, with TRBD1 matching over 8 bases. This TCR was recovered from a man in his 70s with non-small cell lung cancer. The CDR3 DNA is TGTACCAGCAGTGGGACAGGTGAATTGGATGAGCAGTTCTCC. Translating it yields CTSSGTGELDEQFS.